The 15 T cell receptor beta chains presented below share a single source sample, sequenced in a study of T-cell memory formation after mild COVID-19. TCRdb independently ran MiXCR on the 5' RACE reads; one entry per CDR3 protein. The table has 350,000 to 500,000 distinct CDR3 sequences, less than 25% seen once. The specimen was PBMCs or a T cell subset sorted from them (not recorded which). These receptors all come from an adult woman who had mild COVID-19 (a few samples of this study predate the infection). Cell type and time point are not known.

The CDR3 DNA reads as TGTGCCAGCAGCTTTACGGGACTAGCGGAATACGAGCAGTACTTC. Protein product: CASSFTGLAEYEQYF. The V and J genes are TRBV6-5 and TRBJ2-7; 11 bases agree with TRBD2. V dropped 6 bases and J dropped 4; count of bases not matched to a gene: 8. The germline CDR1 and CDR2 sequences are MNHEY and SVGAGI. CDR3 size: 15 residues.

This clonotype was observed a handful of times. The J gene is TRBJ2-7, the V gene TRBV3-1, with 11 positions matching TRBD2. The length of the CDR3 is 16 residues. CDR1 and CDR2 (germline): LGHDT, YNNKEL (reference sequence). V lost 4 bases to trimming and J lost 1 base; unmatched junction nucleotides: 6. In DNA, the CDR3 is TGTGCCAGCAGCCTCGCTAGCGGGGGGTCTTCCTACGAGCAGTACTTC. Translation gives CASSLASGGSSYEQYF.

The chain recombines TRBV4-1 with TRBJ2-3; TRBD2 is a possible D gene (5 bases). The germline V and J ends were trimmed by 0 bases and 0 bases, with 10 bases remaining between them. Per the germline V gene, CDR1 is MGHRA and CDR2 is YSYEKL. The CDR3 runs 16 residues. The CDR3 DNA reads as TGCGCCAGCAGCCAAGAGGGGAGCCCTAGCACAGATACGCAGTATTTT. This translates into CASSQEGSPSTDTQYF.

This clonotype has just a few counts. The rearrangement joins TRBV30 to TRBJ1-1, with D possibly TRBD1 on 5 matching bases. The germline CDR1 and CDR2 sequences are GTSNPN and SVGIG (reference sequence). Deletions cut 3 bases from V and 5 bases from J, with 13 bases between. The CDR3 has 13 residues. CDR3: CAWRRQSSTEAFF. As DNA, the CDR3 is TGTGCCTGGAGGAGACAGAGCTCTACTGAAGCTTTCTTT.

The chain joins TRBV4-3 to TRBJ1-4, with no clear D. Trimming cost V 3 bases and J 8 bases, with 16 bases left between them. From germline, CDR1 is LGHNA and CDR2 YSLEER. This CDR3 contains 15 residues. This CDR3 reads CASSQSGDGGEKLFF. In nucleotides, the CDR3 is TGCGCCAGCAGCCAGTCGGGAGACGGCGGGGAAAAACTGTTTTTT.

V and J are TRBV20-1 and TRBJ2-3; D is perhaps TRBD1 (5 bases). The CDR3 contains 14 residues. V shed 5 bases and J shed 9 bases, with 21 bases lying between them. Germline values: CDR1 DFQATT, CDR2 SNEGSKA (reference sequence). CDR3 nucleotide sequence: TGCAGTGCTCCCCCGGGCCCGGTCTCAGGGACGCAGTATTTT. It specifies CSAPPGPVSGTQYF.

The chain carries TRBV14 and TRBJ2-7, with TRBD2 as a possible D gene (5 bases). The CDR3 has 13 residues. Germline CDR1 SGHDN, CDR2 FVKESK. V was pared by 5 bases and J by 6 bases, with 14 bases between. The CDR3: CASSMSNRGEQYF. The CDR3 DNA sequence: TGTGCCAGCAGCATGTCGAACCGGGGCGAGCAGTACTTC.

The CDR3 loop reads CATSRERTGVNTEAFF. The CDR3 DNA reads as TGTGCCACCAGCAGAGAGAGAACCGGGGTGAACACTGAAGCTTTCTTT. This chain connects TRBV15 to TRBJ1-1; D remains ambiguous. Germline V gene lookup returns CDR1 LNHNV and CDR2 YYDKDF (reference sequence). V dropped 0 bases and J dropped 0 bases, with 11 bases sitting between them. This CDR3 has 16 residues.

The table lists this clonotype with a few counts. This chain joins TRBV7-8 and TRBJ1-5, with no clear D. Deletions cut 1 base from V and 7 bases from J, with 8 bases between. Germline V gene data show CDR1 as SGHVS and CDR2 as FQNEAQ. The CDR3 has 13 residues. The CDR3 here is CASSLGERQPQHF. CDR3 bases: TGTGCCAGCAGCTTAGGTGAGAGACAGCCCCAGCATTTT.

The chain is built from TRBV5-4 and TRBJ2-1, with 9 bases lining up with TRBD1. Trimming at V came to 4 bases and at J to 7 bases, leaving 6 bases not matched to a gene. There are 14 residues in the CDR3. Germline V lookup: CDR1 SGHNT, CDR2 YYREEE (reference sequence). This CDR3 is CASSPQGARNEQFF. Written as DNA, the CDR3 is TGTGCCAGCAGCCCACAGGGGGCACGGAATGAGCAGTTCTTC.

The chain combines TRBV24-1 with TRBJ2-1, with D possibly being TRBD1 (5 bases). CDR1 and CDR2 from the germline V gene are KGHDR and SFDVKD. The CDR3 has 13 amino acids. V gave up 5 bases and J gave up 10 bases, with 14 bases separating them. CDR3 DNA sequence: TGTGCCACCAGTGCCACCCCAGGGCGCGAGCAGTTCTTC. Residues: CATSATPGREQFF.

The V and J genes are TRBV4-3 and TRBJ2-7; D perhaps matches TRBD2 (5 bases). V lost 0 bases and J 0 bases, leaving 21 bases between the germline ends. CDR1 is LGHNA and CDR2 is YSLEER in the germline V gene. This CDR3 region has 19 residues. This chain's CDR3 is CASSQDLPGLGHPSYEQYF. DNA of the CDR3: TGCGCCAGCAGCCAAGATCTCCCTGGACTCGGGCACCCCTCCTACGAGCAGTACTTC.

This clonotype was recorded a few times. The chain is built from TRBV6-1 and TRBJ2-7, with 7 bases lining up with TRBD2. This CDR3 has 13 amino acids. Germline V lookup: CDR1 MNHNS, CDR2 SASEGT. Trimming took 7 bases from V and 5 from J; bases not matched to a gene: 8. CDR3 sequence (DNA): TGTGCCAGCAACGCGGGGGAGGCGAACGAGCAGTACTTC. It codes for CASNAGEANEQYF.

This clonotype turned up a few times. The chain combines TRBV4-3 with TRBJ2-1; D is perhaps TRBD2 (6 bases). Germline V CDR1 and CDR2: LGHNA, YSLEER. V lost 0 bases to trimming and J lost 4 bases, with 13 bases between them. This CDR3 is built from 16 residues. CDR3 loop: CASSQDYREPYNEQFF. Written as DNA, the CDR3 is TGCGCCAGCAGCCAAGATTACCGGGAGCCGTACAATGAGCAGTTCTTC.

This chain connects TRBV6-2 or TRBV6-3 to TRBJ2-1, with TRBD1 matching 7 bases. The CDR3 totals 15 residues. V was clipped by 7 bases and J by 7 bases; unmatched bases: 13. Germline V lookup: CDR1 MNHEY, CDR2 SVGEGT. The CDR3 spells CASTLLGTVGNEQFF. The CDR3, as DNA: TGTGCCAGCACGTTATTGGGGACAGTAGGGAATGAGCAGTTCTTC.